This record covers a single T cell receptor (beta chain). Its antigen is not known. The data were taken from a study of CD8 T cells in ankylosing spondylitis. Study-wide results and caveats: Within ankylosing spondylitis blood, a TCR beta motif made up of under 10 highly homologous variants appeared to be characteristic.

TCRdb called the 5' RACE reads again in MiXCR, with one record for every CDR3 protein. The sample has 390,000 or so distinct CDR3 sequences; around 24% are singletons. V gave up 10 bases and J gave up 5 bases, with 14 bases separating them. From germline, CDR1 is ENHRY and CDR2 SYGVKD. The CDR3 has 12 residues. The chain is built from TRBV10-3 and TRBJ1-2, with D hard to call. The sequenced material came from blood, either unsorted or a sorted T cell fraction (not recorded which). The TCR originated in a male donor with ankylosing spondylitis. CDR3 nucleotide sequence: TGTGCCACGGCGCCAGCGGCTTATGGCTACACCTTC. Amino acid sequence: CATAPAAYGYTF.